This paragraph reports one T cell receptor (beta chain). Its antigen remains unknown. Germline values: CDR1 SGHVS, CDR2 FNYEAQ. CDR3 length: 16 residues. With V trimmed by 4 bases and J by 2 bases, 9 bases remained unmatched. TCRdb re-analysed the RT-PCR reads in MiXCR, keeping a single row per CDR3 protein. Among roughly 460,000 distinct CDR3 sequences listed, 9.5% to 12% were seen once. This sample stems from a study of response to subunit inactivated influenza vaccine. General study results and limits: The authors suggested that every seasonal influenza vaccination recruits few new T cells.

The J gene is TRBJ2-7, the V gene TRBV7-6; 9 bases line up with TRBD1. The TCR comes from a man aged 45-65 years who received an inactivated influenza vaccine. The specimen comprised PBMCs from blood, sampled 40 to 50 days after vaccination. In DNA form, the CDR3 reads TGTGCCAGCAGCTCCGTAAAGGGACAGGGCCCCTACGAGCAGTACTTC. This sequence encodes CASSSVKGQGPYEQYF.